What follows describes a single T cell receptor (beta chain). This clone's antigen is unknown. No base-level quality is on record; no much larger clone is a single base apart. The data belong to a study of persistence of HIV-infected CD4 T cells (dated by TCRdb to 2018 to 2021). Looking at the study overall: CMV- and HIV-1 Gag-responding CD4+ T cells were isolated from ART-treated individuals so that antigen-driven clonal expansion of HIV-1-infected cells could be examined. The clonality of all cells in each sorted population was measured by TCRbeta sequencing, and the clonality of infected cells was measured by proviral sequencing. For the TCR cluster analysis across participants, about 8 participants were included for CMV and six or seven participants for Gag. The median time the participants had spent on suppressive ART was 8 years. Peripheral blood samples of up to about 200 mL were collected at multiple time points, except for a couple of participants, who underwent leukapheresis at a single time point.

The immunoSEQ hsTCRB assay version 4 in survey mode was used to sequence TCRbeta repertoires from genomic DNA. Genomic DNA was diluted to roughly 9.2 ng/uL, using up to roughly 1 ug per sample for TCRbeta sequencing. Concerning the study's data processing: TCRbeta data analysis was done in ImmunoSeq Analyzer 3.0, and diversity was calculated on productive nucleotide rearrangements. Using the Immunarch R package, lower-bound TCR diversity was estimated with the improved Chao index and clonality was estimated with the Gini coefficient. Nucleotide rearrangements that differed but encoded the same CDR3beta amino acid sequence were counted as separate clonotypes. TCRbeta sequences significantly enriched in antigen-responding cells relative to anti-CD3/anti-CD28-activated cells were identified by differential abundance analysis. GLIPH2 grouped TCRs by predicted peptide-MHC specificity, both within each participant and across combined participant data sets. Drawn from immuneACCESS, this table holds only the in-frame rearrangements with V and J called that TCRdb kept. Clones are partly lost; checked studies trace under half to an unresolved V gene and leave the rest unexplained. The V and J calls and clone size come from that table; D and trimming were worked out from the DNA. The sample yields some 41,000 clones; roughly 80% were counted once. The ten largest clones add up to less than 2% of the sample.

The investigation overall reported the following: Within the same sorted populations, TCR oligoclonality correlated with proviral oligoclonality. Bulk TCR analyses could not be limited to the rare CMV-responding cells that actually contained HIV-1 proviruses. TCRbeta richness in CMV- and Gag-responding cells was significantly lower than in anti-CD3/anti-CD28-responding cells; CMV-responding cells had higher oligoclonality than CD3/CD28-stimulated and Gag-responding cells. Enrichment of degenerate expanded CDR3beta sequences was found in antigen-responding cells, suggesting convergent selection of CD4+ responses to CMV and Gag. The study involved few individuals and tested only a limited range of antigens.

This specimen's treatment or condition label, interpreted: suppressive antiretroviral therapy. Cells were stimulated with lysates of CMV-infected fibroblasts at around 10 ug/mL. Memory populations depleted of antigen-responding cells were obtained by sorting nonresponding CD40L-negative CD69-negative CD45RO-high memory CD4+ T cells. HIV-1-infected adults in whom suppressive ART had been started during chronic infection were enrolled as participants. For at least 4 years, the participants' plasma HIV-1 RNA had been undetectable, below 50 copies/mL. To be included, a participant needed positive CMV serology and a CD4+ T cell count above 400 cells/uL. Before stimulation, PBMCs were isolated using density centrifugation and depleted of CD8+ T cells. Stimulation of CD8-depleted PBMCs was carried out for approximately 20 hours with anti-CD28/CD49d costimulation, CD40-blocking antibody and enfuvirtide, to prevent new infections. Cells were sorted on a Beckman Coulter MoFlo Legacy or XDP sorter, with propidium iodide excluding dead cells. Genomic DNA was extracted using the QIAamp DNA Mini Kit for samples with more than one million cells and using the Quick-DNA Microprep Kit for all other samples.

The germline V gene sets CDR1 to SGHRS and CDR2 to YFSETQ. Ends trimmed: V by 0 bases, J by 3 bases; bases unmatched to a gene: 5. Including the terminal cysteine and phenylalanine, the CDR3 comprises 15 residues. Only the CDR3 part of the read is kept: 45 bases, read in frame from the first base. The receptor's source is an adult man with HIV who was CMV-seropositive. This specimen was CD4+ T cells sorted from PBMCs after roughly 20-hour stimulation, taken from a patient who received antiretroviral therapy. What the cell subset or site label conveys for this sample: CD40L-CD69- CD45RO-high memory CD4 T cells not responding to CMV lysate. This receptor chain uses TRBV5-1 and TRBJ1-2; TRBD1 aligns with 7 central bases. The CDR3 reads as follows: CASSLGGRGDYGYTF. The bases are TGCGCCAGCAGCTTGGGTGGCAGGGGGGACTATGGCTACACCTTC.